Included here is one T cell receptor beta chain sequence, with context. Its matching antigen is unknown. The entry originates in a study of monozygotic twins with inflammatory bowel disease. For each CDR3 protein, TCRdb gives one entry from its re-call of the 5' RACE reads, without DNA. The sample holds over 90,000 distinct CDR3 sequences. Whole-study findings and limits: IBD-affected twins scored below their healthy co-twins in TCRbeta diversity (inverse Simpson). The analysis yielded no support for one strong signal or clonotype associated with IBD.

The CDR3 spans 15 residues. Germline assignment: CDR1 SGHTA and CDR2 FQGNSA. Specimen: blood. This receptor was identified in a human donor with ulcerative colitis or Crohn's disease, or a healthy co-twin of an affected twin (not recorded which). The J gene is TRBJ2-3, the V gene TRBV7-2. This CDR3 reads CASSLGQTHQDTQYF.